This T cell receptor (beta chain) appears in the sequencing data of a study of shared clonotypes between healthy human individuals. With regard to this clone: The antigen is not known.

Study-level points and caveats: For naive CD4 cells, roughly 5% of clonotypes were shared across a handful of donors. Rarefaction demonstrated incomplete sorted-subset sequencing despite large depth. Generation of non-shared clonotypes was less probable than generation of clonotypes shared by all four donors.

Some clones are missing from TCRdb's copy, which holds only in-frame ones; the method was immunoSEQ multiplex PCR. The sample shows 950,000 to 1,300,000 clones, roughly 80% of them seen only once. Germline V gene data show CDR1 as KGHSH and CDR2 as LQKENI. This CDR3 region has 17 residues. The ends were cut back, 0 bases at V and 0 bases at J, with 15 bases in the middle. The rearrangement links TRBV18 to TRBJ2-7; no clear D gene. Sequencing was carried out using memory CD4+ T cells sorted from blood. Subset denoted: CD45RA-negative fraction. The receptor's source is a man younger than 30 in good health. The DNA for the CDR3 is TGTGCCAGCTCACCACCGATCGCAGGTCAAGCCTCCTACGAGCAGTACTTC. The encoded protein is CASSPPIAGQASYEQYF.